This TCR beta chain was recovered during a study of cytomegalovirus exposure and HLA in healthy donors. General observations from the study: A later analysis by the authors found several of the most significant clusters apparently linked to common viral pathogens.

Primers included in the PCR were 60 Vbeta and 13 Jbeta primers. Original handling: It was a later analysis that counted tens of millions of unique TCR beta chains, of which some 12 million were shared. Profiling relied on immunoSEQ multiplex PCR, and the TCRdb table lists in-frame clones only, not all of them. V and J calls and clone size come straight from that table; D and trimming were deduced from the DNA. The sample has approximately 110,000 clones; roughly 71% are singletons. CDR1 and CDR2 (germline): SGHAT, FQNNGV. Trimming removed 5 bases at V and 0 bases at J, with 20 bases between. This CDR3 comprises 17 residues. Note on this clone: Its antigen is not known.

Source material: PBMCs. The TCR comes from a man aged 35 to 55 in good health and CMV-seropositive. J is TRBJ2-7 and V is TRBV11-2; D is possibly TRBD2 (6 bases). CDR3 sequence: CASSPNGPGLTSYEQYV. CDR3 sequence (DNA): TGTGCCAGCAGCCCAAATGGCCCGGGACTTACCTCCTACGAGCAGTACGTC.